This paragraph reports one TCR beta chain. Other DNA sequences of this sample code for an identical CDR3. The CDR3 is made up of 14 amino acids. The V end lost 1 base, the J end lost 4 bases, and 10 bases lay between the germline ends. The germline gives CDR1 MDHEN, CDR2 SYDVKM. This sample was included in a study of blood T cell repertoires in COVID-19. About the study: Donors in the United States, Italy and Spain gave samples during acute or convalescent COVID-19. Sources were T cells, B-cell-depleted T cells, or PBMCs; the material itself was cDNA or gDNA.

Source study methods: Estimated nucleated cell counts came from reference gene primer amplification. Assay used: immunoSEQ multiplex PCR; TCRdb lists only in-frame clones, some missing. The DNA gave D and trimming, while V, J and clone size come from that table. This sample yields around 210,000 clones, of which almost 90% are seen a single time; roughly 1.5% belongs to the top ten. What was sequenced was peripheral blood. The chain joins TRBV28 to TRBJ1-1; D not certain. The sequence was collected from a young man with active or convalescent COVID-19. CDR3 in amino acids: CASSLSRSRTEAFF. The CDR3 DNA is TGTGCCAGCAGTTTATCGAGAAGTCGCACTGAAGCTTTCTTT.